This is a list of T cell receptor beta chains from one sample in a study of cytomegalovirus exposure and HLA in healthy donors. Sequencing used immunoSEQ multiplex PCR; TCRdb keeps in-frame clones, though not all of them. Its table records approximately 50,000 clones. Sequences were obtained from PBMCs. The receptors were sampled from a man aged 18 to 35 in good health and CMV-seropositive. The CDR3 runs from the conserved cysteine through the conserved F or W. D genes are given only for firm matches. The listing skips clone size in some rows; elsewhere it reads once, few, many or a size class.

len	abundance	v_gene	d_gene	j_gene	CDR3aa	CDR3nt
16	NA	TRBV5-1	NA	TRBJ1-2	CASFLNPGSGGEGYTF	TGCGCCAGCTTTTTGAATCCCGGAAGCGGGGGAGAGGGCTACACCTTC
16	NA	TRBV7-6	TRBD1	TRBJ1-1	CASSSIRDRGNTEAFF	TGTGCCAGCAGCTCTATTCGGGACAGGGGTAACACTGAAGCTTTCTTT
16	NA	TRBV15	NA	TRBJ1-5	CATSNSRSWAREPQHF	TGTGCCACCAGCAACAGCCGATCTTGGGCGAGGGAGCCCCAGCATTTT
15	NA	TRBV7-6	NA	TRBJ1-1	CASSLAGGERNEAFF	TGTGCCAGCAGCTTAGCGGGGGGAGAAAGAAATGAAGCTTTCTTT
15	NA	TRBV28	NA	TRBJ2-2	CASGREKANTGELFF	TGTGCCAGCGGTAGGGAGAAGGCGAACACCGGGGAGCTGTTTTTT
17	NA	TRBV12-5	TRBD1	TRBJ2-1	CASGFGVDGQGAGEQFF	TGTGCTAGTGGTTTCGGGGTTGACGGACAGGGGGCCGGTGAGCAGTTCTTC
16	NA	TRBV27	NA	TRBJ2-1	CASSALTGGYYNEQFF	TGTGCCAGCAGTGCTCTTACAGGTGGATACTACAATGAGCAGTTCTTC
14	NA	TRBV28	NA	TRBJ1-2	CASSLGTANYGYTF	TGTGCCAGCAGTTTGGGGACTGCTAACTATGGCTACACCTTC
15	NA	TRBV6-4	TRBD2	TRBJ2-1	CASSTIAGGRNEQFF	TGTGCCAGCAGTACGATAGCGGGAGGGCGCAATGAGCAGTTCTTC
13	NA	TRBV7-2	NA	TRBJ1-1	CASSLRSDTEAFF	TGTGCCAGCAGCTTACGGTCGGACACTGAAGCTTTCTTT
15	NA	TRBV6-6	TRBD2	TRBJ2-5	CASSNAGGPGETQYF	TGTGCCAGCAGTAACGCGGGAGGGCCGGGGGAGACCCAGTACTTC
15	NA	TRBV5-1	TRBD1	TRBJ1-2	CASSSGDRGIYGYTF	TGCGCCAGCAGCTCGGGGGACAGGGGAATCTATGGCTACACCTTC
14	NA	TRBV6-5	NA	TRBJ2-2	CASSYLVGAGELFF	TGTGCCAGCAGTTACCTGGTGGGGGCCGGAGAGCTGTTTTTT
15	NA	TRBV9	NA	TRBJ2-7	CASSPRPQMPWEQYF	TGTGCCAGCAGCCCTAGACCTCAAATGCCGTGGGAGCAGTACTTC
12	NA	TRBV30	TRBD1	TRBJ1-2	CALTQGNYGYTF	TGTGCCCTTACACAGGGGAACTATGGCTACACCTTC
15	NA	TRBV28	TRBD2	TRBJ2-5	CASSSISGSRETQYF	TGTGCCAGCAGTTCGATTAGCGGGAGTAGGGAGACCCAGTACTTC
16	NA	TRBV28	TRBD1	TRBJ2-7	CASSLGPFDRGSEQYF	TGTGCCAGCAGTTTAGGCCCCTTCGACAGGGGCTCCGAGCAGTACTTC
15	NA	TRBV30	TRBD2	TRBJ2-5	CAWTRVGGLEETQYF	TGTGCCTGGACCCGCGTGGGAGGGCTCGAAGAGACCCAGTACTTC
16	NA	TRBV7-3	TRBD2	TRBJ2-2	CASSPIAGGNTGELFF	TGTGCCAGCAGCCCCATAGCGGGAGGGAACACCGGGGAGCTGTTTTTT
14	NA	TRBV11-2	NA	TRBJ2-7	CASSLARGSYEQYF	TGTGCCAGCAGCTTAGCCCGGGGTTCCTACGAGCAGTACTTC
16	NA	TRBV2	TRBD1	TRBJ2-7	CASSDYLDRDSYEQYF	TGTGCCAGCAGCGACTACCTGGACAGGGACTCCTACGAGCAGTACTTC
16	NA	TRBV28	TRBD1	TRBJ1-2	CASSLTGTGPNYGYTF	TGTGCCAGCAGCCTAACCGGGACAGGTCCTAACTATGGCTACACCTTC
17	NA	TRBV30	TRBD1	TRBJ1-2	CAWSVYRGLRAHYGYTF	TGTGCCTGGAGTGTGTACAGGGGATTACGGGCGCACTATGGCTACACCTTC
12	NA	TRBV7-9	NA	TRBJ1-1	CASSSELKGASF	TGTGCCAGCAGCTCGGAGCTGAAAGGAGCTTCCTTT
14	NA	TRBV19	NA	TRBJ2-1	CASSIVPGDREQFF	TGTGCCAGTAGTATAGTCCCGGGAGACCGGGAGCAGTTCTTC
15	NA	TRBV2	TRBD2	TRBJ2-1	CASSEPSGRAYEQFF	TGTGCCAGCAGTGAACCCAGCGGGAGGGCCTATGAGCAGTTCTTC
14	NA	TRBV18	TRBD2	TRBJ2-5	CASSPGLAPGEQYF	TGTGCCAGCTCACCAGGACTAGCGCCGGGGGAGCAGTACTTC
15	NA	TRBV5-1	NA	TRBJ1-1	CASSLGYRVSTEAFF	TGCGCCAGCAGCTTGGGGTACAGGGTAAGCACTGAAGCTTTCTTT
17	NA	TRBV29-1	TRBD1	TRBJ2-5	CSAHPLEPGQAQETQYF	TGCAGCGCTCACCCGCTGGAACCGGGACAGGCACAAGAGACCCAGTACTTC
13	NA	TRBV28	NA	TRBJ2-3	CAGQAGSTDTQYF	TGTGCCGGCCAGGCGGGCTCAACAGATACGCAGTATTTT
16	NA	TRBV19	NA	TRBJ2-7	CASSIPVWQGVREQYF	TGTGCCAGTAGTATCCCGGTTTGGCAGGGTGTGAGGGAGCAGTACTTC
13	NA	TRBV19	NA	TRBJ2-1	CASSTRVNNEQFF	TGTGCCAGTAGTACCAGGGTCAACAATGAGCAGTTCTTC
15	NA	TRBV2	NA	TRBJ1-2	CASSLGHYNNYGYTF	TGTGCCAGCAGCTTAGGACATTATAATAACTATGGCTACACCTTC
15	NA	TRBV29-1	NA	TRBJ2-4	CSALQGGGPQNIQYF	TGCAGCGCCCTACAAGGGGGGGGGCCCCAAAACATTCAGTACTTC
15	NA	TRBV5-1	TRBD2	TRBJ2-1	CASSDLAGVTNEQFF	TGCGCCAGCAGCGATTTAGCGGGAGTTACCAATGAGCAGTTCTTC
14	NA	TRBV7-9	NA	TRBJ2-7	CASSRSRGSYEQYF	TGTGCCAGCAGCCGTTCTCGGGGCTCCTACGAGCAGTACTTC
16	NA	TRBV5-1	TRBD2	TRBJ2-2	CASSLGLAGNTGELFF	TGCGCCAGCAGCTTAGGACTAGCGGGAAACACCGGGGAGCTGTTTTTT
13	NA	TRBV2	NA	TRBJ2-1	CASSEARLDGQFF	TGTGCCAGCAGTGAAGCGAGGCTAGATGGGCAGTTCTTC
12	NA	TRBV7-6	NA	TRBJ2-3	CASSSGVVGQYF	TGTGCCAGCAGCTCAGGGGTGGTAGGTCAGTATTTT
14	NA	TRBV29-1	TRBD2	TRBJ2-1	CSVEKGLAIDEQFF	TGCAGCGTTGAAAAAGGACTAGCGATAGATGAGCAGTTCTTC
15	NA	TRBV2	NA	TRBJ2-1	CASSEQAYPGNEQFF	TGTGCCAGCAGTGAACAGGCCTACCCGGGGAATGAGCAGTTCTTC
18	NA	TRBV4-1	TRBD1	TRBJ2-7	CASSQEPGQGASTYEQYF	TGCGCCAGCAGCCAAGAGCCGGGACAGGGGGCTAGTACCTACGAGCAGTACTTC
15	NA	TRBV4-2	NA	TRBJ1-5	CASSQDRDRNQPQHF	TGTGCCAGCAGCCAAGACAGGGATCGCAATCAGCCCCAGCATTTT
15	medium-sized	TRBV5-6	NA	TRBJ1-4	CASSLLGTGGEKLFF	TGTGCCAGCAGCTTGCTGGGAACGGGAGGGGAAAAACTGTTTTTT
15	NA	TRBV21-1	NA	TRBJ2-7	CASSKEQGGSYEQYF	TGTGCCAGCAGCAAAGAACAGGGCGGCTCCTACGAGCAGTACTTC
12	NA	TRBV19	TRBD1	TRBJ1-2	CASRWAGQDFTF	TGTGCCAGTAGATGGGCGGGACAGGACTTCACCTTC
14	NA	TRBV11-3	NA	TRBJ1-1	CASSLNFGNTEAFF	TGTGCCAGCAGCTTAAATTTCGGGAACACTGAAGCTTTCTTT
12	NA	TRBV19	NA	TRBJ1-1	CASSISGGEAFF	TGTGCCAGTAGTATTTCGGGGGGAGAAGCTTTCTTT
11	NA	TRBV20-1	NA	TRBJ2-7	CSATGAYEQYF	TGCAGTGCTACGGGAGCCTACGAGCAGTACTTC